This TCR beta chain was observed in a study of blood T cell repertoires in COVID-19. Per the germline V gene, CDR1 is SGHNT and CDR2 is YYREEE (reference sequence). The CDR3 is 15 amino acids. V lost 5 bases to trimming and J lost 6 bases; unmatched junction nucleotides: 10. Only in-frame clones appear in the TCRdb table, and some are missing; sequencing was by immunoSEQ multiplex PCR. The table records about 100,000 clones, 88% of them present only once. This clonotype was sampled from an elderly woman with acute or convalescent COVID-19. The V and J genes are TRBV5-4 and TRBJ1-5; the match to TRBD1 covers 8 bases. The sample was peripheral blood. CDR3 sequence reads: CASSTGGGLGQPQHF. CDR3 bases: TGTGCCAGCAGTACAGGGGGAGGGTTGGGTCAGCCCCAGCATTTT.